This TCR beta chain was captured in a study of regulatory T cells in long-lasting Graves disease. Whole-study results and caveats: Between persistent patients, 2,500 to 3,500 public clonotypes were shared, exceeding the roughly 1,000 shared between new patients. TRBV28, TRBJ1-2 and TRBJ2-5 were favored in persistent disease.

This clonotype was seen at least ten times. Its target is unknown. The ends were cut back, 3 bases at V and 4 bases at J, with 7 bases in the middle. The CDR3 extends over 13 amino acids. To make TCR beta libraries, researchers used iRepertoire HTBI primers and Arm-PCR of CDR3 regions. TCRdb reprocessed the multiplex PCR reads with MiXCR, giving one entry per CDR3 protein. The table lists 400,000 to 550,000 distinct CDR3 sequences, less than 20% of them singletons. Noted time point: newly diagnosed GD, antithyroid drugs for less than 3 months. PBMC-extracted RNA yielded the TCR library. A further study also used this sample, focusing on T cells in Graves' hyperthyroidism and ophthalmopathy. That work adds: First-round RT-PCR targeting the TCR CDR3 was performed with the HTBI primer set.

The chain recombines TRBV12-3 or TRBV12-4 with TRBJ1-3; D unresolved. Sequencing used peripheral blood mononuclear cells (PBMCs), obtained at new diagnosis, from a patient treated with antithyroid drugs. This TCR was sampled from a woman between 25 and 40 years old with Graves disease. Here the CDR3 DNA reads TGTGCCAGCAGTTTGTTGAGCGGAAACACCATATATTTT. This translates into CASSLLSGNTIYF.